This entry lists 3 T cell receptor beta chains sequenced from one sample in a study of shared clonotypes between healthy human individuals. TCRdb's copy holds only in-frame clones and misses some; the assay was immunoSEQ multiplex PCR. Of roughly 2.2 million clones in the sample, 92% are singletons; the top ten hold roughly 0.34%. What was sequenced was naive CD4+ T cells from PBMCs. Subset denoted: CD45RA+ positively selected. These TCRs come from a man in his late teens or twenties in good health. Some clones in this sample may be carry-over from other donors' samples.

The rearrangement joins TRBV15 to TRBJ2-5; TRBD1 might be the D (6 bases). The V and J ends lost 4 bases and 2 bases respectively, with 14 bases between them. This CDR3 is 15 amino acids long. Germline CDR1 and CDR2: LNHNV and YYDKDF (reference sequence). The CDR3: CATSTRTAFQETQYF. The CDR3 DNA is TGTGCCACCAGCACAAGGACAGCCTTTCAAGAGACCCAGTACTTC.

The J gene is TRBJ1-5, the V gene TRBV28; 10 nucleotides align to TRBD1. Trimming at V came to 7 bases and at J to 2 bases, leaving 26 bases not matched to a gene. Germline assignment: CDR1 MDHEN and CDR2 SYDVKM. The CDR3 loop spans 22 amino acids. Written as DNA, the CDR3 is TGTGCCAGCAATACCTTCTACACCCCACGGAGACAGGGGGCCGACGGCAATCAGCCCCAGCATTTT. Protein sequence: CASNTFYTPRRQGADGNQPQHF. The whole variable domain, filled in from reference TRBV28 and TRBJ1-5, reads DVKVTQSSRYLVKRTGEKVFLECVQDMDHENMFWYRQDPGLGLRLIYFSYDVKMKEKGDIPEGYSVSREKKERFSLILESASTNQTSMYLCASNTFYTPRRQGADGNQPQHFGDGTRLSIL.

The J gene is TRBJ2-7, the V gene TRBV5-1, with D unresolved. CDR1 is SGHRS and CDR2 is YFSETQ in the germline V gene. This CDR3 spans 16 amino acids. The V and J ends lost 0 bases and 2 bases respectively, with 15 bases between them. The CDR3 here is CASSLGRPPPTYEQYF. CDR3 nucleotides: TGCGCCAGCAGCTTGGGGAGACCACCCCCCACCTACGAGCAGTACTTC.